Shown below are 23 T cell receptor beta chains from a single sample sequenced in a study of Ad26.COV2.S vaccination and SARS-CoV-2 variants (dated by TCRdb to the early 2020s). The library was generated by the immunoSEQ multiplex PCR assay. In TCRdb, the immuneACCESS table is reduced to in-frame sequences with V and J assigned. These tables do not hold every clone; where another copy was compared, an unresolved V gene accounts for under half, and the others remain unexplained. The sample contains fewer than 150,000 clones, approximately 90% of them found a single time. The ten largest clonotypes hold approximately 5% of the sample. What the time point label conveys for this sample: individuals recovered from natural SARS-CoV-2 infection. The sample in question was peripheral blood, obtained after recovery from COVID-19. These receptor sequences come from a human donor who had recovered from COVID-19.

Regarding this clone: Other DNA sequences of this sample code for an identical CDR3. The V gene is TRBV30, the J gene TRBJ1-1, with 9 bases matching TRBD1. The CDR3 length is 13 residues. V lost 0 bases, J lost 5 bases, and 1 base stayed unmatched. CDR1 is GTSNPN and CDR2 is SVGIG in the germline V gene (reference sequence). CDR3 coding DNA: TGTGCCTGGAGTGTGACAGGGGGGACTGAAGCTTTCTTT. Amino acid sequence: CAWSVTGGTEAFF.

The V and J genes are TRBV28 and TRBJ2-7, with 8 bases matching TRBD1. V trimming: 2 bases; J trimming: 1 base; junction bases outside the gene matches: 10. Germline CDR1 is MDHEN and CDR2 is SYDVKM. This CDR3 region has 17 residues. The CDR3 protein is CASSLIPQGVRSYEQYF. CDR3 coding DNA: TGTGCCAGCAGTTTAATCCCACAGGGGGTCCGGTCCTACGAGCAGTACTTC.

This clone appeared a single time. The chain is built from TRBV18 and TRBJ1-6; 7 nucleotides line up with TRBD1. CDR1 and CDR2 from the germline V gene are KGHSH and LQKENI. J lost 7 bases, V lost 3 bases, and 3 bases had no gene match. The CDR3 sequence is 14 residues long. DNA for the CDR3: TGTGCCAGCTCACCGGCAGGGGGAAATTCACCCCTCCACTTT. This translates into CASSPAGGNSPLHF.

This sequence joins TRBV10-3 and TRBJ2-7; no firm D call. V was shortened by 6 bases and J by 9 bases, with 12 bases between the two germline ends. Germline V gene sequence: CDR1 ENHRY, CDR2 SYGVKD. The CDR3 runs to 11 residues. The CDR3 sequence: CAIRRGDWQYF. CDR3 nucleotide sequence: TGTGCCATCAGGAGAGGAGATTGGCAGTACTTC.

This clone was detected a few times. The CDR3 region has the DNA TGTGCCAGCAGCTCACAGGGGTGGGGTAACTATGGCTACACCTTC. Translated: CASSSQGWGNYGYTF. V is TRBV7-2 and J is TRBJ1-2, with 7 bases identical to TRBD1. Per the germline V gene, CDR1 is SGHTA and CDR2 is FQGNSA. V shed 4 bases, J shed 1 base, and the junction held 6 bases outside the gene matches. This CDR3 contains 15 residues.

As DNA, the CDR3 is TGTGCCAGCACCTTAGCGGGGGGGAACAATGAGCAGTTCTTC. Protein product: CASTLAGGNNEQFF. The rearrangement joins TRBV27 to TRBJ2-1; 11 nucleotides line up with TRBD2. CDR3 size: 14 residues. The V segment lost 7 bases and the J segment 5 bases; nucleotides outside the gene matches: 4. Germline assignment: CDR1 MNHEY and CDR2 SMNVEV (reference sequence).

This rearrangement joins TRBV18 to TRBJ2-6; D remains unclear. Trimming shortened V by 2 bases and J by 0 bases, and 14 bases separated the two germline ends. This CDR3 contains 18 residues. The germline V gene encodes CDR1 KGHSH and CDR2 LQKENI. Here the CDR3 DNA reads TGTGCCAGCTCACCATCGTTTTCTGGGATCTCTGGGGCCAACGTCCTGACTTTC. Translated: CASSPSFSGISGANVLTF. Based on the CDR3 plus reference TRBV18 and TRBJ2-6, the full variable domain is NAGVMQNPRHLVRRRGQEARLRCSPMKGHSHVYWYRQLPEEGLKFMVYLQKENIIDESGMPKERFSAEFPKEGPSILRIQQVVRGDSAAYFCASSPSFSGISGANVLTFGAGSRLTVL.

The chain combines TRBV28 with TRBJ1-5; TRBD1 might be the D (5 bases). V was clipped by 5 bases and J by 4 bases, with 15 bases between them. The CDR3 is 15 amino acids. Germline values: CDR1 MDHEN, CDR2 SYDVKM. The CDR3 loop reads CASSLRDAGNQPQHF. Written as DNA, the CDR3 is TGTGCCAGCAGTCTAAGGGACGCGGGGAATCAGCCCCAGCATTTT.

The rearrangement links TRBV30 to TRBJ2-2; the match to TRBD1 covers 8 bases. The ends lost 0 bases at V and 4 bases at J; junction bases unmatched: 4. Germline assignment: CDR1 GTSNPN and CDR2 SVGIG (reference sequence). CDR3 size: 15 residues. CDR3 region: CAWSVGQGATGELFF. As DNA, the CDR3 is TGTGCCTGGAGTGTAGGGCAGGGGGCCACCGGGGAGCTGTTTTTT.

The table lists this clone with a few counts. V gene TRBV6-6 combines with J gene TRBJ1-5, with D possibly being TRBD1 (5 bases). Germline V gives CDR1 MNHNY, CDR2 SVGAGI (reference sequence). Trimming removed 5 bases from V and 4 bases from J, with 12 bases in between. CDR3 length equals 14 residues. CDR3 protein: CASSPHGGNQPQHF. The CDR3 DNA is TGTGCCAGCAGTCCCCACGGGGGAAATCAGCCCCAGCATTTT.

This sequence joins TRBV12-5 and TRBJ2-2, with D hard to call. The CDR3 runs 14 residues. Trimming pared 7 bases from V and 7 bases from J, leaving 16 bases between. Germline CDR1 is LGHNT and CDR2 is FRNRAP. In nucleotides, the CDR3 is TGTGCTAGTGCCTTCAAACGGTCCATCGGGGAGCTGTTTTTT. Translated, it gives CASAFKRSIGELFF. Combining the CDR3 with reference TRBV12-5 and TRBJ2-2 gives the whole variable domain DARVTQTPRHKVTEMGQEVTMRCQPILGHNTVFWYRQTMMQGLELLAYFRNRAPLDDSGMPKDRFSAEMPDATLATLKIQPSEPRDSAVYFCASAFKRSIGELFFGEGSRLTVL.

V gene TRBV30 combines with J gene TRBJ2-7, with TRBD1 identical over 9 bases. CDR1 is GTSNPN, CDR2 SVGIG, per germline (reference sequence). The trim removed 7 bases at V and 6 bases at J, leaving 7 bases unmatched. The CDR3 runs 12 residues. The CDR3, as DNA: TGTGCCTCCTACAGGGGGCACGGCGAGCAGTACTTC. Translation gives CASYRGHGEQYF.

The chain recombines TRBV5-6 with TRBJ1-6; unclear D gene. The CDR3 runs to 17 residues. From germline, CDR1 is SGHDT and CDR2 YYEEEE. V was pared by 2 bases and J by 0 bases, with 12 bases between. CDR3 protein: CASSFRGSDSYNSPLHF. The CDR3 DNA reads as TGTGCCAGCAGCTTTAGAGGTAGTGACTCCTATAATTCACCCCTCCACTTT. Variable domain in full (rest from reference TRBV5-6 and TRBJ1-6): DAGVTQSPTHLIKTRGQQVTLRCSPKSGHDTVSWYQQALGQGPQFIFQYYEEEERQRGNFPDRFSGHQFPNYSSELNVNALLLGDSALYLCASSFRGSDSYNSPLHFGNGTRLTVT.

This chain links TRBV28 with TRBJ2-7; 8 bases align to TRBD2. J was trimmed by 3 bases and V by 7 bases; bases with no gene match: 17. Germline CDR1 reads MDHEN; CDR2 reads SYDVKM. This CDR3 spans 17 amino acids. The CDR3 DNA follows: TGTGCCAGCATATCCATAGGGGAGGGACTAGGGGTCTACGAGCAGTACTTC. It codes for CASISIGEGLGVYEQYF.

CDR3 amino acids: CSARDRGEQFF. Written as DNA, the CDR3 is TGCAGTGCTAGAGATCGGGGTGAGCAGTTCTTC. The chain combines TRBV20-1 with TRBJ2-1; D perhaps matches TRBD2 (5 bases). Germline assignment: CDR1 DFQATT and CDR2 SNEGSKA (reference sequence). Between the trimmed V and J ends, which lost 0 bases and 9 bases, there was a span of 6 bases. The CDR3 covers 11 residues.

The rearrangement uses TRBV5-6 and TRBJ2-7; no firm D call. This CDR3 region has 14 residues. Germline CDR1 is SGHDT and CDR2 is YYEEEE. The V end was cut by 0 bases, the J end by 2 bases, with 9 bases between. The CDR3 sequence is CASSLGRTTYEQYF. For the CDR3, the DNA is TGTGCCAGCAGCTTGGGGCGAACGACCTACGAGCAGTACTTC.

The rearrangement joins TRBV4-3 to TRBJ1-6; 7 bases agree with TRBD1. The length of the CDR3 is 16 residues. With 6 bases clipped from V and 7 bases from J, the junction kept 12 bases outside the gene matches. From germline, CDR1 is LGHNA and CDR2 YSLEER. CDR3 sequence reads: CASRLRPGQTNSPLHF. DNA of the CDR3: TGCGCCAGCAGACTCAGACCGGGACAGACCAATTCACCCCTCCACTTT.

The CDR3 DNA reads TGTGCCAGCAGTGAATTCGGGGGGACAGGGAATAGCAATCAGCCCCAGCATTTT. Its translation is CASSEFGGTGNSNQPQHF. V gene TRBV2 combines with J gene TRBJ1-5; 9 bases match TRBD1. Germline CDR1 SNHLY, CDR2 FYNNEI. Unmatched junction bases numbered 8, after V lost 2 bases and J lost 0 bases. The CDR3 extends over 18 amino acids.

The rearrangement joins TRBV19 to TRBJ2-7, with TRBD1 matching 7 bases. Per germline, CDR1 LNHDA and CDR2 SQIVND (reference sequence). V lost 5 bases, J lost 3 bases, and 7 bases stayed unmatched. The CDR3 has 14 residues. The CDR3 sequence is CASSQGTEYYEQYF. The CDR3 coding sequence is TGTGCCAGTAGTCAAGGGACAGAATACTACGAGCAGTACTTC.

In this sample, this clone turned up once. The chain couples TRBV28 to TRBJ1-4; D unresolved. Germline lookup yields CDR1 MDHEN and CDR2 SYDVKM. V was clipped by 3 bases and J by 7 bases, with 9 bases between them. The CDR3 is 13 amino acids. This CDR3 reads CASSFPRGEKLFF. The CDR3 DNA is TGTGCCAGCAGTTTCCCCAGAGGTGAAAAACTGTTTTTT.

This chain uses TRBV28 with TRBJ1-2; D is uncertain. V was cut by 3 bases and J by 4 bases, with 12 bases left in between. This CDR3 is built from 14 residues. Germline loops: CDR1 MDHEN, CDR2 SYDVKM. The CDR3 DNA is TGTGCCAGCAGTTTTATCCAAGGCATCTATGGCTACACCTTC. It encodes CASSFIQGIYGYTF.

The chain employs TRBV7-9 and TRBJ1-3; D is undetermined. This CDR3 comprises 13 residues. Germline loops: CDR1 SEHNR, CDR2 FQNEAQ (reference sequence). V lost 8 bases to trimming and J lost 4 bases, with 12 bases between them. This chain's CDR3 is CASVLTAGNTIYF. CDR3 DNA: TGTGCCAGCGTCCTCACGGCGGGAAACACCATATATTTT. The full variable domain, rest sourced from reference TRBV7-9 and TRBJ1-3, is DTGVSQNPRHKITKRGQNVTFRCDPISEHNRLYWYRQTLGQGPEFLTYFQNEAQLEKSRLLSDRFSAERPKGSFSTLEIQRTEQGDSAMYLCASVLTAGNTIYFGEGSWLTVV.

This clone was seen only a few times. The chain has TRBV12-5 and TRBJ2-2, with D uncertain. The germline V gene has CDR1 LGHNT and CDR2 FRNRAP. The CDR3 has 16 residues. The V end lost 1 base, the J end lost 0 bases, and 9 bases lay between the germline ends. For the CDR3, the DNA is TGTGCTAGTGGTTTGGCCTACAGCTCGAACACCGGGGAGCTGTTTTTT. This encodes CASGLAYSSNTGELFF.